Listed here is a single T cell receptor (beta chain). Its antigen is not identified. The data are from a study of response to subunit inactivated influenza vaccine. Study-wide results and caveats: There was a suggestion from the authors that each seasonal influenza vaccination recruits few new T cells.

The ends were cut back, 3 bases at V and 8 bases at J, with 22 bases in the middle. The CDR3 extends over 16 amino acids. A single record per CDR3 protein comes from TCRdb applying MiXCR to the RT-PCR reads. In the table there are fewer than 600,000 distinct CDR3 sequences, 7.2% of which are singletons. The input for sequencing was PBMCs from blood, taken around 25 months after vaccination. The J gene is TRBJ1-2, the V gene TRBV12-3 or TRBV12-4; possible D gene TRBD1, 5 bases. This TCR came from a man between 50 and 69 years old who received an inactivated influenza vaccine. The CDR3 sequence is CASSFTGQPGLEGYTF. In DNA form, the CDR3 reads TGTGCCAGCAGTTTTACGGGTCAGCCGGGGCTAGAGGGCTACACCTTC.